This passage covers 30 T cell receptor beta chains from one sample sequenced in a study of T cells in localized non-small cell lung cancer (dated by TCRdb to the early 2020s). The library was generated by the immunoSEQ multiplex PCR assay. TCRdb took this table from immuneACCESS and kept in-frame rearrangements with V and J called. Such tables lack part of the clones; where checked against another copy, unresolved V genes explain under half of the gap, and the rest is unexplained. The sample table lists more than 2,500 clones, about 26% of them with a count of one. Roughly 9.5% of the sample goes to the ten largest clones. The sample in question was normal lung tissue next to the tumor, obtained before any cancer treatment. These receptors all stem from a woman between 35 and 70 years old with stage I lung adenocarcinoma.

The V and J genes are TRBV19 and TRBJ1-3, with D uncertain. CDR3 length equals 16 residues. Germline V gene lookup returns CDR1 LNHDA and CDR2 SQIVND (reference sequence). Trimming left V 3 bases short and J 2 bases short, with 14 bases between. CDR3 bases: TGTGCCAGTAGTATTTTGTTGAACACCCCTGGAAACACCATATATTTT. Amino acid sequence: CASSILLNTPGNTIYF.

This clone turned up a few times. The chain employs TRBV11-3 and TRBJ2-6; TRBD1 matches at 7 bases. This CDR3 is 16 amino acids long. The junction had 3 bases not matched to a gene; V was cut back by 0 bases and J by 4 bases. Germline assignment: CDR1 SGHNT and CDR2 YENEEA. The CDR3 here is CASSLEQGTGANVLTF. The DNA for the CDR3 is TGTGCCAGCAGCTTAGAACAGGGGACCGGGGCCAACGTCCTGACTTTC.

For the CDR3, the DNA is TGTGCCAGACGCGACTGCTCCTACGAGCAGTACTTC. It translates to CARRDCSYEQYF. This chain uses TRBV6-8 with TRBJ2-7, with D unresolved. V was cut by 9 bases and J by 0 bases, with 9 bases left in between. Germline-derived CDR1 and CDR2 are MNHGY and SAAAGT. This CDR3 contains 12 residues.

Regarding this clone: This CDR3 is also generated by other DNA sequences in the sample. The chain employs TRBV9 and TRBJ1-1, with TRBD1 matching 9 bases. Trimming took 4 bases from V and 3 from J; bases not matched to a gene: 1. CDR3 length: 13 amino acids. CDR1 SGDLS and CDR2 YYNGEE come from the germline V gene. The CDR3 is CASSRDRDTEAFF. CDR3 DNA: TGTGCCAGCAGCCGGGACAGGGACACTGAAGCTTTCTTT.

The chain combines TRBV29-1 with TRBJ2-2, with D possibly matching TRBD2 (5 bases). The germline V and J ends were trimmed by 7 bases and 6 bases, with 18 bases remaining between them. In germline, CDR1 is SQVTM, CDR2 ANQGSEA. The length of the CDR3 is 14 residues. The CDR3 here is CSASRSPRAGELFF. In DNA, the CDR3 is TGCAGCGCCAGTAGGAGTCCGAGGGCCGGGGAGCTGTTTTTT.

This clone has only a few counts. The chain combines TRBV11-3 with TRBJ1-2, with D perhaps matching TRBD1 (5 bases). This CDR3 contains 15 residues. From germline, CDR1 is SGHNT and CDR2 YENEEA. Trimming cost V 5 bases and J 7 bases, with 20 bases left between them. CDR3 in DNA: TGTGCCAGCAGCCTTCAGGGTGAGGGGTCGGGTGGCTACACCTTC. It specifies CASSLQGEGSGGYTF. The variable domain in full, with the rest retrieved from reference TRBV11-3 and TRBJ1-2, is EAGVVQSPRYKIIEKKQPVAFWCNPISGHNTLYWYLQNLGQGPELLIRYENEEAVDDSQLPKDRFSAERLKGVDSTLKIQPAELGDSAVYLCASSLQGEGSGGYTFGSGTRLTVV.

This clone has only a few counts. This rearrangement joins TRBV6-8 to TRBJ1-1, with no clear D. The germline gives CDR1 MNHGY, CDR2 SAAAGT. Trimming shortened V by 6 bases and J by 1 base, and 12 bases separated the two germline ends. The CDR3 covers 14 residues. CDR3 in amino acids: CASRDRTGNTEAFF. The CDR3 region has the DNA TGTGCCAGCAGAGACCGGACTGGGAACACTGAAGCTTTCTTT.

The CDR3 loop is CASSAVGGTGELFF. The DNA of the CDR3 is TGTGCCAGCAGTGCGGTAGGGGGAACCGGGGAGCTGTTTTTT. The rearrangement joins TRBV2 to TRBJ2-2, with D perhaps TRBD1 (6 bases). From germline, CDR1 is SNHLY and CDR2 FYNNEI. The CDR3 sequence is 14 residues long. With 4 bases removed from V and 5 bases from J, the gap between germline ends came to 11 bases.

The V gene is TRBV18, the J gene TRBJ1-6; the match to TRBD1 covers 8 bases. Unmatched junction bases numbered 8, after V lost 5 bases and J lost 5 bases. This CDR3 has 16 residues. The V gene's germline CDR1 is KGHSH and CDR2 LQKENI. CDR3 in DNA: TGTGCCAGCTCATCCCGGACAGGGTCTCATAATTCACCCCTCCACTTT. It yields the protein CASSSRTGSHNSPLHF.

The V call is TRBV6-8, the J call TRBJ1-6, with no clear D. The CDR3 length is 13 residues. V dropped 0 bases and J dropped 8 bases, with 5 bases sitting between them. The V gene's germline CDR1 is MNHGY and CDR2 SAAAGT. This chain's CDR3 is CASSYSKDSPLHF. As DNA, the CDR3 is TGTGCCAGCAGTTACTCGAAGGATTCACCCCTCCACTTT.

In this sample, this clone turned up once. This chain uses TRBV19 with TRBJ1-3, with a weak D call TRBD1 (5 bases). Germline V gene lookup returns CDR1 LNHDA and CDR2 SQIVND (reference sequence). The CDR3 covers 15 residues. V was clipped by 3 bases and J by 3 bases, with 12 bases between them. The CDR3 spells CASSIADTGGNTIYF. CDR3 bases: TGTGCCAGTAGTATTGCGGACACGGGTGGAAACACCATATATTTT.

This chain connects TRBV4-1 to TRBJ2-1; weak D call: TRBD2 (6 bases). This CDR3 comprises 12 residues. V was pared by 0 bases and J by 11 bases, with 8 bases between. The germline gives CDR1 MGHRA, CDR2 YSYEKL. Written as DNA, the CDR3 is TGCGCCAGCAGCCAAGACAGGACTAAGCAGTTCTTC. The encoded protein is CASSQDRTKQFF.

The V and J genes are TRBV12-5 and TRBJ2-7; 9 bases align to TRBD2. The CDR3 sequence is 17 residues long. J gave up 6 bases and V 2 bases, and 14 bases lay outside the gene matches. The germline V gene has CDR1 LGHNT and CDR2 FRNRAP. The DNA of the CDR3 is TGTGCTAGTGGTTTGACCCACGGGACTAGCAATGGAGTCGAGCAGTACTTC. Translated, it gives CASGLTHGTSNGVEQYF.

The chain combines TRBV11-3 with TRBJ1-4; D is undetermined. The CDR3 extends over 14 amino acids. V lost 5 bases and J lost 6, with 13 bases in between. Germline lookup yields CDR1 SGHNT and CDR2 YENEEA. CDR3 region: CASSRPGNYEKLFF. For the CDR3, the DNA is TGTGCCAGCAGCCGACCGGGGAATTATGAAAAACTGTTTTTT.

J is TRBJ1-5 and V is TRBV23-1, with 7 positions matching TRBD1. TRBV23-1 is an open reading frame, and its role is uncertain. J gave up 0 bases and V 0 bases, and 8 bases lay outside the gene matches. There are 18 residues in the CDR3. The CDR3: CASSQSGDSYYSNQPQHF. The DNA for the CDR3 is TGCGCCAGCAGTCAATCAGGGGACAGCTACTATAGCAATCAGCCCCAGCATTTT.

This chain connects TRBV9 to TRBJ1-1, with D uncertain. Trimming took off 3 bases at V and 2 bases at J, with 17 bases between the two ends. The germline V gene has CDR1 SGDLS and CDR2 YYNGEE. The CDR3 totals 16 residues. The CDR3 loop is CASSGHPGLSNTEAFF. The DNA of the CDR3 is TGTGCCAGCAGCGGTCATCCGGGCCTTAGTAACACTGAAGCTTTCTTT.

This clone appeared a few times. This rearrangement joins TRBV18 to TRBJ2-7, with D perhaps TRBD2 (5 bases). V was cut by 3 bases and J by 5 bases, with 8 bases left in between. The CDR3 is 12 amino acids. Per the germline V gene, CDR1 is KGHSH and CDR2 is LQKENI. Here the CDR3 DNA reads TGTGCCAGCTCACCGCACGGGGACGAGCAGTACTTC. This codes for CASSPHGDEQYF.

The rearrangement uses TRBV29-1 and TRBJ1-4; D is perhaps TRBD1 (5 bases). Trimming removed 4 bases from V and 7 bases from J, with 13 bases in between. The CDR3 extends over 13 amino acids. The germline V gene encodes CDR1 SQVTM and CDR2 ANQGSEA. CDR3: CSVVQGEGEKLFF. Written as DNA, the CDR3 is TGCAGCGTTGTGCAGGGAGAAGGTGAAAAACTGTTTTTT.

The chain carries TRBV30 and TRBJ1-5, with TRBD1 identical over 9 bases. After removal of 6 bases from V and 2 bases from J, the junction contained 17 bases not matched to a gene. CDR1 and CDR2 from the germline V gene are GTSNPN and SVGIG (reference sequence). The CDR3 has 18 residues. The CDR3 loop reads CACYMGQGLSLGNQPQHF. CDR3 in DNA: TGTGCCTGTTACATGGGACAGGGCCTCAGCCTCGGCAATCAGCCCCAGCATTTT.

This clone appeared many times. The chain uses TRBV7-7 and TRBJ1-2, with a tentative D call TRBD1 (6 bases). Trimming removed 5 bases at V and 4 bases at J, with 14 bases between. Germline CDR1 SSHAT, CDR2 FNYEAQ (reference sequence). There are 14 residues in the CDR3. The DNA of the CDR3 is TGTGCCAGCAGCCCTCCTGGACAGTTCTATGGCTACACCTTC. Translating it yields CASSPPGQFYGYTF.

CDR3 loop: CASSYRDFTYEQYF. The CDR3 region has the DNA TGTGCCAGCAGCTACCGGGACTTTACCTACGAGCAGTACTTC. The chain combines TRBV11-3 with TRBJ2-7, with TRBD2 as a possible D gene (6 bases). Germline lookup yields CDR1 SGHNT and CDR2 YENEEA. This CDR3 has 14 amino acids. Between the trimmed V and J ends, which lost 4 bases and 2 bases, there was a span of 12 bases.

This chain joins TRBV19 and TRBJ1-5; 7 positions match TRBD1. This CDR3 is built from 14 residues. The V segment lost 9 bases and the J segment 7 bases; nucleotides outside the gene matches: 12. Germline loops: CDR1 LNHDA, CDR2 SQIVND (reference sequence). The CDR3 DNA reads TGTGCCAGCAGCCGACAGGGAAGGGGCCAGCCCCAGCATTTT. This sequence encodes CASSRQGRGQPQHF.

This CDR3 reads CASSMAGAVGTEAFF. DNA of the CDR3: TGTGCCAGCAGCATGGCAGGGGCGGTGGGCACTGAAGCTTTCTTT. V usage is TRBV11-3 and J usage is TRBJ1-1; maybe TRBD1 (6 bases). The CDR3 is 15 amino acids. The ends were cut back, 5 bases at V and 4 bases at J, with 17 bases in the middle. The germline gives CDR1 SGHNT, CDR2 YENEEA.

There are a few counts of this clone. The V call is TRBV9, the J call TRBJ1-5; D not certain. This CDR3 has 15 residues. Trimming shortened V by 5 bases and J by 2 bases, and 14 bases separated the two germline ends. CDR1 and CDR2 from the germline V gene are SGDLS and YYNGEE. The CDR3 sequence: CASRGLATGNQPQHF. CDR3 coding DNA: TGTGCCAGCAGGGGATTAGCTACTGGCAATCAGCCCCAGCATTTT.

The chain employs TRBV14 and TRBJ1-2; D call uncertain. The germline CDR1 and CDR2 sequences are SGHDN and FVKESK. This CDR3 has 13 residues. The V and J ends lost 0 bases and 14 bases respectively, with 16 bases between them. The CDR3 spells CASSQDPHTVRTF. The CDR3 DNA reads TGTGCCAGCAGCCAAGATCCCCACACGGTCAGGACCTTC.

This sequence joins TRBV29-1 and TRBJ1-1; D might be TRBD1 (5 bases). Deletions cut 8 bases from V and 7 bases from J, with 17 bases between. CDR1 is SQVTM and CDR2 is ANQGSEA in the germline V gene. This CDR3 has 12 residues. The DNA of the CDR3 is TGCAGCCCCGCCCCCCCCGGGGGTGAAGCTTTCTTT. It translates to CSPAPPGGEAFF.

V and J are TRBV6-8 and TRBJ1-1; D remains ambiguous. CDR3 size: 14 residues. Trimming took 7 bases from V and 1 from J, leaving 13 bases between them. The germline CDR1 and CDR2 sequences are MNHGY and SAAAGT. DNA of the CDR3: TGTGCCAGCACCCCGAGGTACAGGAACACTGAAGCTTTCTTT. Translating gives CASTPRYRNTEAFF.

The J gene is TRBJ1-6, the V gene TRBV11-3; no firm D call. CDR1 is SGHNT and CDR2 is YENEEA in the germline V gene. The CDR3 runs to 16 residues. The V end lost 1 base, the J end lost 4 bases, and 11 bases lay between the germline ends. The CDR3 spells CASSLVGVVYNSPLHF. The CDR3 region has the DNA TGTGCCAGCAGCTTAGTTGGGGTAGTGTATAATTCACCCCTCCACTTT.

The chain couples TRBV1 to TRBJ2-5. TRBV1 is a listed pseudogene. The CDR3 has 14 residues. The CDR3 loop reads CASSRGRGQETQYF. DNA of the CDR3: TGCGCCAGCAGCCGGGGACGCGGGCAAGAGACCCAGTACTTC.

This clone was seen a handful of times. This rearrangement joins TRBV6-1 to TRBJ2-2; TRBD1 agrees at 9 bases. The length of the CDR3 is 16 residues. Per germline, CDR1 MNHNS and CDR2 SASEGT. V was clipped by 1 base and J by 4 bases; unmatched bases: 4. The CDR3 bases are TGTGCCAGCAGTGAAGGATGGGACAGGGCCACCGGGGAGCTGTTTTTT. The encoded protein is CASSEGWDRATGELFF.